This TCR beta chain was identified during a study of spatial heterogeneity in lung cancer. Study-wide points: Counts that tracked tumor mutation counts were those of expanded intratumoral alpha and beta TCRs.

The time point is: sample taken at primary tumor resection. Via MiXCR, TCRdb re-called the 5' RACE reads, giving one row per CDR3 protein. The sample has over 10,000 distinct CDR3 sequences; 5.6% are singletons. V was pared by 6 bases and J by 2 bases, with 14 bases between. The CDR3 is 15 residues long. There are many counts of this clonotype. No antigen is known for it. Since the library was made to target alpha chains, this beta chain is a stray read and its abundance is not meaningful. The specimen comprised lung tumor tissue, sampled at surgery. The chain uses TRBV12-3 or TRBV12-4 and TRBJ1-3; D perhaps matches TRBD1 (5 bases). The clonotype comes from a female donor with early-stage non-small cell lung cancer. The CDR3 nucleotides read TGTGCCAGCAGACCTGATCAGGGCACTGGAAACACCATATATTTT. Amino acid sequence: CASRPDQGTGNTIYF.